This TCR beta chain was profiled in a study of patients and donors after allogeneic stem cell transplantation. The sample holds one count of this clonotype. TCRdb recomputed calls from the RT-PCR reads with MiXCR, one row per CDR3 protein. The sample has 90,000 to 120,000 distinct CDR3 sequences; approximately 40% are singletons. The ends were cut back, 4 bases at V and 3 bases at J, with 10 bases in the middle. Germline CDR1 reads MGHDK; CDR2 reads SYGVNS. The CDR3 extends over 13 amino acids. The sequencing input was blood, either unsorted or a sorted T cell fraction (not recorded which). The TCR comes from a human donor who was either an allogeneic HSCT recipient or a stem cell or donor lymphocyte infusion donor (not recorded which). It is not recorded whose cells these are; they may come from a transplant donor. The rearrangement links TRBV25-1 to TRBJ2-7; tentatively, D is TRBD2 (5 bases). CDR3 in amino acids: CASSVAGVYEQYF. DNA for the CDR3: TGTGCCAGCAGTGTGGCGGGTGTCTACGAGCAGTACTTC.